Listed below are T cell receptor beta chains from one sample, sequenced in a study of monozygotic twins with inflammatory bowel disease. Reprocessing the 5' RACE reads, TCRdb reports a single entry for every CDR3 protein and omits DNA. Seen in this sample are under 150,000 distinct CDR3 sequences; the ten most common clones hold under 2.5%. The sequenced material came from blood. These receptors all come from a human donor with ulcerative colitis or Crohn's disease, or a healthy co-twin of an affected twin (not recorded which). Each CDR3 is given with its conserved first and last residue. Each record gives: V gene, CDR3 length, J gene, CDR3 protein.

>TRBV10-3|15|TRBJ2-5
CAIAPHQMGEETQYF
>TRBV5-3|16|TRBJ1-2
CARSLAGGQNPYGYTF
>TRBV25-1|13|TRBJ1-2
CASSVAGDYGYTF
>TRBV29-1|12|TRBJ2-7
CSVVQDTYEQYF
>TRBV20-1|12|TRBJ1-2
CSARVLIDGYTF
>TRBV5-1|16|TRBJ2-5
CASSLVPGRASETQYF
>TRBV20-1|16|TRBJ1-5
CSARDQQGRFNQPQHF
>TRBV15|15|TRBJ2-5
CATSRDWQYQETQYF
>TRBV5-4|17|TRBJ2-1
CASSLDGQGRPYNEQFF
>TRBV5-1|13|TRBJ2-7
CASSWRVGYEQYF
>TRBV5-1|17|TRBJ2-2
CASSLEAGGPFSRELFF
>TRBV6-2/TRBV6-3|17|TRBJ2-1
CASSTRPSGGASDEQFF
>TRBV4-1|17|TRBJ1-2
CASSQRDTQGAGYGYTF
>TRBV7-3|15|TRBJ1-2
CASSSGRDGSYGYTF
>TRBV20-1|17|TRBJ2-2
CSARDQRLASNTGELFF
>TRBV18|14|TRBJ2-5
CASSRSQGSETQYF
>TRBV6-6|14|TRBJ2-7
CASSYGGYPYEQYF
>TRBV7-2|17|TRBJ2-4
CASSLERQVLAKNIQYF
>TRBV12-3/TRBV12-4|13|TRBJ1-1
CASALKPGTEAFF
>TRBV20-1|15|TRBJ2-5
CSAGQAVGLQETQYF
>TRBV6-1|15|TRBJ2-1
CASSWTSGGYNEQFF
>TRBV24-1|13|TRBJ2-7
CATSDSDSYEQYF
>TRBV3-1|16|TRBJ1-2
CASSQEYGSMAHGYTF
>TRBV24-1|15|TRBJ1-2
CATNPGTDPNYGYTF
>TRBV19|15|TRBJ2-1
CASSIPGTGYNEQFF
>TRBV30|16|TRBJ1-6
CAWSVSGSSYNSPLHF
>TRBV6-1|17|TRBJ2-4
CASSKLLPGLGKNIQYF
>TRBV7-9|14|TRBJ1-1
CASSLQGRSEGAFF
>TRBV3-1|16|TRBJ2-4
CASSPTSGGPKNIQYF
>TRBV7-7|15|TRBJ2-1
CASSLAGQGGDEQFF
>TRBV12-3/TRBV12-4|18|TRBJ2-2
CASSFYGGGAMNHGELFF
>TRBV27|12|TRBJ1-2
CASKTLNYGYTF
>TRBV30|12|TRBJ2-7
CAWGHPVYEQYF
>TRBV7-7|15|TRBJ2-7
CASSSQAGSSYEQYF
>TRBV7-2|15|TRBJ1-5
CASSLGGAKIQPQHF
>TRBV3-1|14|TRBJ1-2
CASSRLTEIDGYTF
>TRBV5-1|15|TRBJ2-7
CASSLVRGNSYEQYF
>TRBV19|15|TRBJ2-2
CASSGLAANTGELFF
>TRBV13|15|TRBJ1-1
CASLRRRGSNTEAFF
>TRBV12-3/TRBV12-4|14|TRBJ1-2
CASSPGRGFYGYTF
>TRBV25-1|15|TRBJ2-7
CASSESGRRPVEQYF
>TRBV10-3|16|TRBJ1-4
CAISESTGRGPEKLFF
>TRBV12-3/TRBV12-4|15|TRBJ2-2
CASIKDRTNTGELFF
>TRBV6-1|14|TRBJ2-7
CASRKPGPPYEQYF
>TRBV2|11|TRBJ2-1
CAGQGYNEQFF
>TRBV7-6|15|TRBJ2-1
CASSLGASGLNEQFF
>TRBV10-3|15|TRBJ2-1
CAISESGTGDPEQFF
>TRBV3-1|17|TRBJ2-1
CASSQDGLAGVYNEQFF
>TRBV30|13|TRBJ1-5
CAWSVAGNQPQHF
>TRBV20-1|15|TRBJ2-7
CSARGEGGLTYEQYF
>TRBV2|17|TRBJ2-5
CASSEGDLTRHQETQYF
>TRBV7-2|12|TRBJ2-7
CASSLASYGQYF
>TRBV20-1|14|TRBJ2-1
CSASRLVSYNEQFF